The T cell receptor beta chain described here comes from a study of CD8 T cells in Susac syndrome. Study conclusions and caveats: The study acknowledged a relatively small number of individuals in its TCR sequencing and HLA analysis.

RNA was extracted with the RNeasy kit, and a quantity of roughly 0.5 to 1 ug was reverse transcribed using random hexamers. TCRdb passed the immunoSEQ multiplex PCR reads through MiXCR, listing each CDR3 protein once. Of approximately 190,000 distinct CDR3 sequences in the sample, approximately 96% are singletons; the top ten hold 0.075% to 0.1%. In contrast to the negatively isolated CD8+ and CD4+ T cells, TEMRA cells were FACS-enriched. The trim removed 6 bases at V and 7 bases at J, leaving 12 bases unmatched. This CDR3 is 15 amino acids long. Comments on this clonotype: The antigen is not known.

The J gene is TRBJ2-1, the V gene TRBV12-3 or TRBV12-4, with 7 bases that match TRBD1. This receptor was taken from a human donor with Susac syndrome. The source material was CD4+ T cells from PBMCs. CDR3 sequence reads: CASRNRQGQGNEQFF. As DNA, the CDR3 is TGTGCCAGCAGGAATCGACAGGGCCAGGGTAATGAGCAGTTCTTC.